The sample holds one count of the clone carrying this T cell receptor beta chain. This specimen belongs to a study of blood T cell repertoires in COVID-19. The V gene lost 7 bases and the J gene lost 8 bases, with 23 bases spanning the gap. Germline lookup yields CDR1 SNHLY and CDR2 FYNNEI. The CDR3 contains 15 residues. Per the original methods: Reference gene primer amplification gave nucleated cell count estimates. This table comes from immunoSEQ multiplex PCR, and its TCRdb copy is limited to in-frame clones, with some not included. V and J calls and clone size follow that table, whereas D and trimming were derived from the DNA. The sample lists 390,000 or so clones, roughly 89% occurring once.

Source material: PBMCs or T cells enriched from blood (not recorded which). The TCR comes from a woman aged 45-65 years who had recovered from COVID-19. The chain recombines TRBV2 with TRBJ1-2; unclear D gene. The CDR3 coding sequence is TGTGCCAGCACCTTGAGAACAGTCCTAAGTAGGGGCTACACCTTC. Its protein is CASTLRTVLSRGYTF.